Detailed here is one TCR beta chain. Its antigen is unknown. These data come from a study of graft-versus-host responses after intestinal transplantation. Trimming took 9 bases from V and 4 from J; bases not matched to a gene: 6. Looked up from germline, CDR1 is SNHLY and CDR2 is FYNNEI. This CDR3 comprises 14 residues. Libraries were prepared by immunoSEQ multiplex PCR; TCRdb keeps only in-frame clonotypes and omits some of them. The data contain approximately 85,000 clones, 91% of them singletons. The sample here was unstimulated CD8+ T cells sorted from spleen or lymph node cells, taken before transplant. The chain couples TRBV2 to TRBJ1-5, with 10 bases lining up with TRBD1. This clonotype was obtained from a human donor who was the organ donor for an intestinal transplant. The chain's CDR3 is CARRQGAANQPQHF. CDR3 in DNA: TGTGCCAGAAGACAGGGGGCAGCTAATCAGCCCCAGCATTTT.